This passage covers 16 T cell receptor beta chains from one sample sequenced in a study of T cells in women clearing cervical HPV infection. Profiling relied on immunoSEQ multiplex PCR, and the TCRdb table lists in-frame clones only, not all of them. The listing contains around 35,000 clones. The sequencing sample was made of blood buffy coat. The source is a woman between 18 and 69 years old with a cervical HPV16 infection that either progressed to CIN3+ or cleared (not recorded which).

As to this clone: The read halts 3 residues ahead of the CDR3 end, with the missing end drawn from the germline J gene. The chain links TRBV7-2 to TRBJ1-6; TRBD1 matches at 7 bases. CDR1 is SGHTA, CDR2 FQGNSA, per germline. The CDR3 spans 14 residues. The part of the CDR3 DNA that was read is TGTGCCAGCGCCTTGGGACAGACCGATTTGCCC. Translated, it gives CASALGQTDLP. The whole CDR3 region reads CASALGQTDLPLHF.

With respect to this clone: Germline and junction disagree at one end, which may indicate a read error. Read sequence stops 3 residues before the CDR3 end, and the germline J gene provides the missing end. V usage is TRBV7-2 and J usage is TRBJ2-1, with D unresolved. Germline-derived CDR1 and CDR2 are SGHTA and FQGNSA. The CDR3 totals 13 residues. The CDR3 bases that were read are TGTGCCAGCAGCTTGGGCTCCAACAATGAG. Protein: CASSLGSNNE. The entire CDR3 is CASSLGSNNEQFF.

A note on this clone: From the germline J gene comes the end of the CDR3, since the read stops 3 residues before it. This sequence joins TRBV6-1 and TRBJ2-7, with TRBD1 matching over 9 bases. This CDR3 is 15 amino acids long. Trimming at V came to 2 bases and at J to 5 bases, leaving 7 bases not matched to a gene. CDR1 and CDR2 (germline): MNHNS, SASEGT. CDR3 DNA, as far as it was read: TGTGCCAGCAGTGAACTCACAGGGGGCTACCACGAG. It translates to CASSELTGGYHE. In full, the CDR3 is CASSELTGGYHEQYF.

As to this clone: With the read ending 3 residues before the CDR3 end, the germline J gene is used to fill in that end. The chain couples TRBV19 to TRBJ2-1; TRBD1 matches at 8 bases. With 7 bases clipped from V and 6 bases from J, the junction kept 8 bases outside the gene matches. Germline V lookup: CDR1 LNHDA, CDR2 SQIVND (reference sequence). The CDR3 is 14 amino acids. The chain's CDR3 is CASKTTGAFNEQFF. The part of the CDR3 DNA that was read is TGTGCCAGTAAAACGACAGGGGCCTTCAATGAG. Using reference TRBV19 and TRBJ2-1 for the parts outside the CDR3, the full variable domain is DGGITQSPKYLFRKEGQNVTLSCEQNLNHDAMYWYRQDPGQGLRLIYYSQIVNDFQKGDIAEGYSVSREKKESFPLTVTSAQKNPTAFYLCASKTTGAFNEQFFGPGTRLTVL.

As to this clone: Sequencing ends 3 residues short of the CDR3 end; the germline J gene provides the rest. This sequence joins TRBV10-3 and TRBJ2-1, with TRBD1 as a possible D gene (5 bases). Germline loops: CDR1 ENHRY, CDR2 SYGVKD. The V gene lost 7 bases and the J gene lost 5 bases, with 21 bases spanning the gap. There are 16 residues in the CDR3. The DNA read from the CDR3 is TGTGCCATCAAAAATACACACCTCACCAGGGACAATGAG. It is translated as CAIKNTHLTRDNE. The entire CDR3 reads CAIKNTHLTRDNEQFF.

About this clone: The read gets to within 3 residues of the CDR3 end, and the germline J gene fills in the rest. The genes are TRBV6-2 or TRBV6-3 and TRBJ2-2; 9 positions agree with TRBD1. The CDR3 sequence is 13 residues long. J lost 10 bases, V lost 4 bases, and 4 bases had no gene match. CDR1 is MNHEY and CDR2 is SVGEGT in the germline V gene. The CDR3 reads CASSSGQGTELFF. The CDR3 DNA, read in part, is TGTGCCAGCAGTTCGGGACAGGGTACGGAG.

For this clone: The read comes to an end 3 residues before the CDR3 does, leaving the germline J gene to fill in the end. The chain recombines TRBV2 with TRBJ1-1; 7 bases are a match to TRBD1. The ends lost 5 bases at V and 1 base at J; junction bases unmatched: 4. This CDR3 spans 14 amino acids. In germline, CDR1 is SNHLY, CDR2 FYNNEI. CDR3 DNA, as far as it was read: TGTGCCAGCAGTCTCCAGGGGGGGAACACTGAA. Amino acid sequence: CASSLQGGNTE. The whole CDR3 region reads CASSLQGGNTEAFF.

Concerning this clone itself: The CDR3 extends 3 residues past the end of the read, so its final part is completed from the germline J gene. The rearrangement uses TRBV28 and TRBJ1-6, with D hard to call. There are 14 residues in the CDR3. Between the trimmed V and J ends, which lost 1 base and 7 bases, there was a span of 8 bases. CDR1 MDHEN and CDR2 SYDVKM come from the germline V gene. The CDR3 DNA, read in part, is TGTGCCAGCAGTTTATATCAAGCAAATTCACCC. The encoded protein is CASSLYQANSP. The entire CDR3 protein is CASSLYQANSPLHF.

Worth noting for this clone: The CDR3 is cut off 3 residues early in the read; its end comes from the germline J gene. V and J are TRBV10-3 and TRBJ2-3; D gene uncertain. CDR3 length equals 14 residues. V was pared by 3 bases and J by 2 bases, with 9 bases between. CDR1 ENHRY and CDR2 SYGVKD come from the germline V gene. The sequenced CDR3 bases are TGTGCCATCAGTGATGGGCTAAACACAGATACG. This encodes CAISDGLNTDT. The CDR3 reads in full as CAISDGLNTDTQYF.

A remark on this clone: With the read ending 3 residues before the CDR3 end, the germline J gene is used to fill in that end. V gene TRBV10-1 combines with J gene TRBJ1-1; D not certain. CDR1 and CDR2 from the germline V gene are WNHNN and SYGVQD (reference sequence). This CDR3 has 13 amino acids. The V end was cut by 6 bases, the J end by 5 bases, with 13 bases between. The CDR3 here is CASRLTTGTEAFF. The CDR3 bases that were read are TGCGCCAGCAGACTCACCACGGGGACTGAA.

As for this clone: Coverage ceases 3 residues before the CDR3 finishes, and the germline J gene fills in the end. The chain is built from TRBV27 and TRBJ1-4, with TRBD1 matching 9 bases. This CDR3 region has 14 residues. Trimming took 6 bases from V and 8 from J; bases not matched to a gene: 7. From germline, CDR1 is MNHEY and CDR2 SMNVEV (reference sequence). CDR3: CASRPTGGREKLFF. CDR3 DNA (partial): TGTGCCAGCAGACCGACAGGGGGAAGGGAAAAA.

As for this clone: The read ends 3 residues shy of where the CDR3 ends; the end is completed using the germline J gene. The chain couples TRBV6-2 or TRBV6-3 to TRBJ2-7, with 9 bases lining up with TRBD1. The CDR3 runs 13 residues. Germline CDR1 reads MNHEY; CDR2 reads SVGEGT. The J segment lost 3 bases and the V segment lost 6 bases, leaving 3 bases of the junction unmatched. The sequenced part of the CDR3 DNA is TGTGCCAGCAGGCGGGACAGGGTCTACGAG. It is translated as CASRRDRVYE. The CDR3 as a whole reads CASRRDRVYEQYF.

Points on this clone: The read ends 3 residues before the CDR3 terminus; that terminus is restored from the germline J gene. The chain couples TRBV4-1 to TRBJ2-5; TRBD1 might be the D (6 bases). Germline V lookup: CDR1 MGHRA, CDR2 YSYEKL. V shed 0 bases and J shed 7 bases, with 15 bases lying between them. The CDR3 totals 15 residues. This chain's CDR3 is CASSQDTGSWGTQYF. The sequenced part of the CDR3 DNA is TGCGCCAGCAGCCAAGATACAGGGAGCTGGGGGACC.

With respect to this clone: The observed sequence ends 3 residues before the CDR3 terminus, with the missing tail filled in from the germline J gene. The chain has TRBV7-3 and TRBJ2-5; 13 nucleotides line up with TRBD2. Germline V lookup: CDR1 SGHTA, CDR2 FQGTGA. V gave up 6 bases and J gave up 4 bases; unmatched junction bases: 2. The CDR3 runs 14 residues. CDR3 DNA, as far as it was read: TGTGCCAGCAGTACTAGCGGGGGGGGAGAGACC. Protein sequence: CASSTSGGGET. The complete CDR3 reads CASSTSGGGETQYF.

With respect to this clone: The observed sequence ends 3 residues before the CDR3 terminus, with the missing tail filled in from the germline J gene. This chain connects TRBV20-1 to TRBJ1-2; tentative D call: TRBD1 (6 bases). Looked up from germline, CDR1 is DFQATT and CDR2 is SNEGSKA (reference sequence). This CDR3 region has 13 residues. V lost 5 bases and J lost 4, with 14 bases in between. CDR3 region: CSAEPQGAYGYTF. The CDR3 DNA, read in part, is TGCAGTGCTGAACCACAGGGAGCCTATGGC.

About this clone itself: With the read ending 3 residues before the CDR3 end, the germline J gene is used to fill in that end. This chain joins TRBV20-1 and TRBJ1-2; D ambiguous. The CDR3 covers 15 residues. Germline CDR1 is DFQATT and CDR2 is SNEGSKA (reference sequence). The ends were cut back, 4 bases at V and 0 bases at J, with 15 bases in the middle. The CDR3 sequence is CSATTGVAANYGYTF. The part of the CDR3 DNA that was read is TGCAGTGCTACAACCGGGGTGGCTGCTAACTATGGC.